The 26 T cell receptor beta chains below come from one sample, sequenced in a study of blood T cell repertoires in COVID-19. This table comes from immunoSEQ multiplex PCR, and its TCRdb copy is limited to in-frame clones, with some not included. Of fewer than 15,000 clones listed, roughly 80% are singletons. Sequenced: peripheral blood. Receptors were obtained from a human donor in a cohort sampled during active COVID-19.

The chain recombines TRBV9 with TRBJ2-1; maybe TRBD2 (5 bases). Trimming took off 0 bases at V and 0 bases at J, with 10 bases between the two ends. The CDR3 consists of 16 residues. CDR1 and CDR2 from the germline V gene are SGDLS and YYNGEE. This CDR3 reads CASSVVSGNSYNEQFF. As DNA, the CDR3 is TGTGCCAGCAGCGTAGTATCGGGGAACTCCTACAATGAGCAGTTCTTC.

On this clone: At one of its ends the junction is not consistent with the germline gene, which may arise from a read error. This chain uses TRBV5-1 with TRBJ2-7; D is perhaps TRBD2 (5 bases). The CDR3 contains 18 residues. Germline values: CDR1 SGHRS, CDR2 YFSETQ. The CDR3 here is CASSPRLGARTGTYEQCF. CDR3 DNA sequence: TGCGCCAGCAGCCCACGGTTAGGCGCAAGGACGGGAACCTACGAGCAGTGCTTC.

This clone was observed a few times. V gene TRBV18 combines with J gene TRBJ2-1; TRBD2 matches 11 bases. Germline V CDR1 and CDR2: KGHSH, LQKENI. The CDR3 consists of 18 residues. Trimming at V came to 2 bases and at J to 7 bases, leaving 13 bases not matched to a gene. CDR3 amino acids: CASSPILTSGTLQNEQFF. Written as DNA, the CDR3 is TGTGCCAGCTCACCAATTTTGACTAGCGGGACATTACAGAATGAGCAGTTCTTC.

The chain uses TRBV7-3 and TRBJ2-1; no clear D gene. The germline V gene has CDR1 SGHTA and CDR2 FQGTGA. This CDR3 has 15 amino acids. V dropped 6 bases and J dropped 0 bases, with 12 bases sitting between them. The CDR3 bases are TGTGCCAGCAGTTCGGGTGCCAGCTCCTACAATGAGCAGTTCTTC. It is translated as CASSSGASSYNEQFF.

This clone was detected a few times. The chain links TRBV29-1 to TRBJ2-7; 7 nucleotides agree with TRBD1. This CDR3 contains 16 residues. Germline V gene sequence: CDR1 SQVTM, CDR2 ANQGSEA. V lost 1 base and J lost 3; bases outside the gene matches: 12. The CDR3 nucleotides are TGCAGCGTTGAAGTAGGCCGGGACAGCCACGACTACGAGCAGTACTTC. Its protein is CSVEVGRDSHDYEQYF.

The chain links TRBV29-1 to TRBJ1-2, with 7 bases identical to TRBD1. The CDR3 totals 13 residues. The trim removed 6 bases at V and 3 bases at J, leaving 7 bases unmatched. Germline V CDR1 and CDR2: SQVTM, ANQGSEA. The CDR3: CSVDTGVDYGYTF. CDR3 nucleotide sequence: TGCAGCGTAGACACAGGGGTTGACTATGGCTACACCTTC.

This chain joins TRBV6-5 and TRBJ1-2; unclear D gene. There are 16 residues in the CDR3. V was trimmed by 4 bases and J by 4 bases, leaving 19 bases between them. Germline CDR1 and CDR2: MNHEY and SVGAGI. The CDR3 DNA reads as TGTGCCAGCAGTTTTTTAACAGCACAATTTTCCTATGGCTACACCTTC. Encoded protein: CASSFLTAQFSYGYTF.

This clone showed up just a few times. The V gene is TRBV5-5, the J gene TRBJ1-4; D gene ambiguous. V was trimmed by 4 bases and J by 4 bases, leaving 11 bases between them. The V gene's germline CDR1 is SGHKS and CDR2 YYEKEE (reference sequence). The CDR3 is 14 residues long. The CDR3 bases are TGTGCCAGCAGCGGCAGAGGAATTAATGAAAAACTGTTTTTT. Its protein product is CASSGRGINEKLFF.

The rearrangement uses TRBV5-1 and TRBJ2-5; TRBD1 might be the D (6 bases). V dropped 0 bases and J dropped 4 bases, with 13 bases sitting between them. This CDR3 is 15 amino acids long. The germline V gene encodes CDR1 SGHRS and CDR2 YFSETQ. CDR3 sequence (DNA): TGCGCCAGCAGCTTGGCTTATAGCAGGGGAGAGACCCAGTACTTC. Residues: CASSLAYSRGETQYF.

The chain recombines TRBV12-5 with TRBJ2-6; no clear D gene. This CDR3 has 11 residues. V was shortened by 4 bases and J by 11 bases, with 6 bases between the two germline ends. Per the germline V gene, CDR1 is LGHNT and CDR2 is FRNRAP. For the CDR3, the DNA is TGTGCTAGTGGTTCCTCCGACGTCCTGACTTTC. It yields the protein CASGSSDVLTF.

The V gene is TRBV5-1, the J gene TRBJ1-5; possibly TRBD1 for D (5 bases). CDR1 and CDR2 from the germline V gene are SGHRS and YFSETQ. V was shortened by 1 base and J by 6 bases, with 5 bases between the two germline ends. The CDR3 contains 12 residues. CDR3 DNA sequence: TGCGCCAGCAGCTTGACAGGTCAGCCCCAGCATTTT. It yields the protein CASSLTGQPQHF.

This sequence joins TRBV29-1 and TRBJ1-1, with 9 bases fitting TRBD1. The trim removed 4 bases at V and 1 base at J, leaving 7 bases unmatched. The CDR3 extends over 15 amino acids. Germline V gene data show CDR1 as SQVTM and CDR2 as ANQGSEA. CDR3 bases: TGCAGCGTTGTTGGGACAGGGCAAACGAACACTGAAGCTTTCTTT. Translating it yields CSVVGTGQTNTEAFF. Variable domain in full (rest from reference TRBV29-1 and TRBJ1-1): SAVISQKPSRDICQRGTSLTIQCQVDSQVTMMFWYRQQPGQSLTLIATANQGSEATYESGFVIDKFPISRPNLTFSTLTVSNMSPEDSSIYLCSVVGTGQTNTEAFFGQGTRLTVV.

There are a few counts of this clone. Written as DNA, the CDR3 is TGTGCTAGTGGTTTAGACAGCTACCCTGAAGCTTTCTTT. It specifies CASGLDSYPEAFF. V gene TRBV12-5 combines with J gene TRBJ1-1, with D possibly TRBD1 on 5 matching bases. The germline CDR1 and CDR2 sequences are LGHNT and FRNRAP. The CDR3 has 13 amino acids. Trimming cost V 3 bases and J 6 bases, with 11 bases left between them.

This chain links TRBV7-9 with TRBJ1-1; a weak D match, TRBD1 (5 bases). The germline V gene has CDR1 SEHNR and CDR2 FQNEAQ (reference sequence). This CDR3 is 15 amino acids long. Trimming stripped 5 bases from V and 4 bases from J, with 17 bases between. The DNA of the CDR3 is TGTGCCAGCAGCCCCGCTGGGGCTAGGGGCACTGAAGCTTTCTTT. This encodes CASSPAGARGTEAFF. Full variable domain (missing parts from reference TRBV7-9 and TRBJ1-1): DTGVSQNPRHKITKRGQNVTFRCDPISEHNRLYWYRQTLGQGPEFLTYFQNEAQLEKSRLLSDRFSAERPKGSFSTLEIQRTEQGDSAMYLCASSPAGARGTEAFFGQGTRLTVV.

V and J are TRBV6-2 or TRBV6-3 and TRBJ2-4; 8 bases fit TRBD1. The CDR3 sequence is 16 residues long. Germline-derived CDR1 and CDR2 are MNHEY and SVGEGT. Unmatched junction bases numbered 6, after V lost 5 bases and J lost 0 bases. The CDR3 sequence: CASSDRGAIAKNIQYF. In nucleotides, the CDR3 is TGTGCCAGCAGTGACAGGGGCGCGATAGCCAAAAACATTCAGTACTTC.

This chain connects TRBV18 to TRBJ2-7; D call uncertain. The CDR3 runs 13 residues. Germline loops: CDR1 KGHSH, CDR2 LQKENI. Trimming stripped 3 bases from V and 1 base from J, with 7 bases between. The CDR3 reads CASSPGPSYEQYF. In DNA form, the CDR3 reads TGTGCCAGCTCACCTGGCCCGTCCTACGAGCAGTACTTC.

This clone was counted only a few times. This sequence joins TRBV7-6 and TRBJ2-2; D possibly corresponds to TRBD2 (5 bases). Germline CDR1 is SGHVS and CDR2 is FNYEAQ. V shed 1 base and J shed 5 bases, with 17 bases lying between them. The CDR3 is 17 residues long. CDR3 residues: CASSLVIGGGATGELFF. CDR3 coding DNA: TGTGCCAGCAGCTTAGTTATAGGAGGAGGAGCTACCGGGGAGCTGTTTTTT.

The chain links TRBV5-4 to TRBJ1-6; 10 bases align to TRBD1. The CDR3 loop spans 14 amino acids. Germline V CDR1 and CDR2: SGHNT, YYREEE (reference sequence). J gave up 8 bases and V 4 bases, and 3 bases lay outside the gene matches. CDR3 DNA: TGTGCCAGCAGCCAAGGACAGGGGGATTCACCCCTCCACTTT. This encodes CASSQGQGDSPLHF.

CDR3 amino acids: CASSLGLAGTDTQYF. CDR3 nucleotides: TGTGCCAGCAGCCTGGGACTAGCGGGCACAGATACGCAGTATTTT. The V call is TRBV2, the J call TRBJ2-3; 11 nucleotides line up with TRBD2. Germline V gene lookup returns CDR1 SNHLY and CDR2 FYNNEI. The V segment lost 6 bases and the J segment 1 base; nucleotides outside the gene matches: 3. The CDR3 extends over 15 amino acids. The entire variable domain, with the rest obtained from reference TRBV2 and TRBJ2-3, is as follows: EPEVTQTPSHQVTQMGQEVILRCVPISNHLYFYWYRQILGQKVEFLVSFYNNEISEKSEIFDDQFSVERPDGSNFTLKIRSTKLEDSAMYFCASSLGLAGTDTQYFGPGTRLTVL.

This sequence joins TRBV3-1 (or the pseudogene TRBV3-2) and TRBJ1-6; 9 bases map to TRBD1. V was pared by 5 bases and J by 7 bases, with 6 bases of the junction left unmatched. Germline V gene lookup returns CDR1 LGHDT and CDR2 YNNKEL (reference sequence). The CDR3 sequence is 15 residues long. The CDR3 sequence: CASSSLTGGNSPLHF. CDR3 coding DNA: TGTGCCAGCAGCTCACTGACAGGGGGGAATTCACCCCTCCACTTT.

Regarding this clone: Other DNA sequences in the sample encode the same CDR3. The chain employs TRBV12-3 or TRBV12-4 and TRBJ2-3, with 9 nucleotides matching TRBD1. The ends lost 5 bases at V and 6 bases at J; junction bases unmatched: 3. This CDR3 has 13 amino acids. The CDR3 loop reads CASSRTGADTQYF. CDR3 nucleotide sequence: TGTGCCAGCAGTAGGACAGGGGCGGATACGCAGTATTTT.

Within the sample, this clone is medium-sized (0.01 to 0.1%). The chain is built from TRBV28 and TRBJ2-2, with a tentative D call TRBD2 (5 bases). Germline V CDR1 and CDR2: MDHEN, SYDVKM. The CDR3 consists of 16 residues. V dropped 2 bases and J dropped 6 bases, with 16 bases sitting between them. DNA of the CDR3: TGTGCCAGCAGTTTAATATCGGGGTTGAGCGCCGGGGAGCTGTTTTTT. Encoded protein: CASSLISGLSAGELFF. Complete variable domain (other parts from reference TRBV28 and TRBJ2-2): DVKVTQSSRYLVKRTGEKVFLECVQDMDHENMFWYRQDPGLGLRLIYFSYDVKMKEKGDIPEGYSVSREKKERFSLILESASTNQTSMYLCASSLISGLSAGELFFGEGSRLTVL.

This rearrangement joins TRBV5-6 to TRBJ2-1, with 7 bases aligning to TRBD1. Germline CDR1 SGHDT, CDR2 YYEEEE. CDR3 length equals 17 residues. With V trimmed by 4 bases and J by 9 bases, 19 bases remained unmatched. The CDR3 nucleotides read TGTGCCAGCAGCCTAGGACAGGCCCTGGATTTGAACTTTGAGCAGTTCTTC. Amino acid sequence: CASSLGQALDLNFEQFF.

The rearrangement uses TRBV4-3 and TRBJ1-2; possibly TRBD1 for D (5 bases). This CDR3 spans 15 amino acids. Germline CDR1 and CDR2: LGHNA and YSLEER. Trimming left V 5 bases short and J 2 bases short, with 15 bases between. This chain's CDR3 is CASSAGHLQNYGYTF. The CDR3 DNA reads as TGCGCCAGCAGCGCCGGACACTTACAAAACTATGGCTACACCTTC.

V usage is TRBV5-4 and J usage is TRBJ2-1; 7 bases fit TRBD2. CDR1 SGHNT and CDR2 YYREEE come from the germline V gene (reference sequence). CDR3 length: 14 residues. V dropped 2 bases and J dropped 7; count of bases not matched to a gene: 6. The CDR3 DNA reads TGTGCCAGCAGCTTAGCGGGGTTGGCTAATGAGCAGTTCTTC. This gives the protein CASSLAGLANEQFF.

The chain carries TRBV19 and TRBJ2-1; no clear D. The germline gives CDR1 LNHDA, CDR2 SQIVND (reference sequence). V was shortened by 1 base and J by 8 bases, with 15 bases between the two germline ends. This CDR3 spans 15 amino acids. For the CDR3, the DNA is TGTGCCAGTAGTATAGGCGGCGTTGACCCCCATGAGCAGTTCTTC. Amino acid sequence: CASSIGGVDPHEQFF.